Here is one T cell receptor (beta chain) with its context. The data originate from a study of technical replicates of blood from a few donors. This CDR3 contains 14 residues. The germline V and J ends were trimmed by 3 bases and 1 base, with 9 bases remaining between them. Germline V CDR1 and CDR2: SEHNR, FQNEAQ (reference sequence). The method was immunoSEQ multiplex PCR; TCRdb's version includes in-frame clones alone and lacks a portion of them. The table has under 90,000 clones, around 96% seen once. What was sequenced was T cells isolated from PBMCs. This sequence was found in a human donor in good health. The chain uses TRBV7-9 and TRBJ2-5; D might be TRBD2 (5 bases). CDR3 sequence: CASSFNLAQETQYF. CDR3 nucleotides: TGTGCCAGCAGCTTTAATCTAGCCCAAGAGACCCAGTACTTC.